The 8 T cell receptor beta chains below all came from one sample that was sequenced in a study of T cell changes during pregnancy in multiple sclerosis. The method was immunoSEQ multiplex PCR; TCRdb's version includes in-frame clones alone and lacks a portion of them. Counted here are tens of thousands of clones, roughly 93% occurring once; the ten biggest clones make up roughly 1.3%. The sequencing used peripheral blood, collected in the third trimester of pregnancy. The receptors shown here come from a female donor with multiple sclerosis, enrolled in a pregnancy study.

The CDR3 protein is CASSSGLSTPSTDTQYF. DNA of the CDR3: TGTGCCAGCAGCTCGGGACTTTCAACACCTAGCACAGATACGCAGTATTTT. The chain recombines TRBV13 with TRBJ2-3; D is perhaps TRBD2 (6 bases). CDR3 length: 17 residues. Trimming removed 4 bases from V and 0 bases from J, with 17 bases in between. Germline assignment: CDR1 PRHDT and CDR2 FYEKMQ (reference sequence).

The chain uses TRBV9 and TRBJ2-7; a possible D gene is TRBD1 (5 bases). Germline V gene lookup returns CDR1 SGDLS and CDR2 YYNGEE. CDR3 size: 14 residues. The V gene lost 0 bases and the J gene lost 2 bases, with 9 bases spanning the gap. CDR3 sequence: CASSVGSGTYEQYF. The CDR3 DNA follows: TGTGCCAGCAGCGTAGGGTCAGGGACCTACGAGCAGTACTTC.

The chain joins TRBV5-1 to TRBJ1-1; D gene uncertain. Per the germline V gene, CDR1 is SGHRS and CDR2 is YFSETQ. The CDR3 has 13 residues. Trimming pared 4 bases from V and 1 base from J, leaving 8 bases between. CDR3 coding DNA: TGCGCCAGCAGCCCCACTGCGAACACTGAAGCTTTCTTT. It translates to CASSPTANTEAFF.

CDR3 loop: CASSQGLSYNEQFF. The CDR3, as DNA: TGTGCCAGCAGTCAGGGACTATCCTACAATGAGCAGTTCTTC. This rearrangement joins TRBV6-5 to TRBJ2-1, with 7 bases identical to TRBD2. Per germline, CDR1 MNHEY and CDR2 SVGAGI. The junction had 2 bases not matched to a gene; V was cut back by 5 bases and J by 1 base. The CDR3 runs 14 residues.

The rearrangement uses TRBV10-3 and TRBJ2-7, with D maybe TRBD1 (8 bases). Germline-derived CDR1 and CDR2 are ENHRY and SYGVKD. V was cut by 7 bases and J by 6 bases, with 19 bases left in between. The CDR3 consists of 14 residues. CDR3 amino acids: CAITHGQGGGEQYF. CDR3 nucleotide sequence: TGTGCCATCACCCATGGACAGGGAGGGGGCGAGCAGTACTTC.

The chain recombines TRBV2 with TRBJ1-3, with TRBD1 as a possible D gene (5 bases). The CDR3 loop spans 16 amino acids. Deletions cut 3 bases from V and 0 bases from J, with 12 bases between. The germline V gene encodes CDR1 SNHLY and CDR2 FYNNEI. The CDR3 DNA sequence: TGTGCCAGCAGTGATCAGGGAACCAACTCTGGAAACACCATATATTTT. Amino acid sequence: CASSDQGTNSGNTIYF.

The chain combines TRBV5-4 with TRBJ2-1, with TRBD2 matching over 9 bases. V gave up 4 bases and J gave up 1 base; unmatched junction bases: 3. CDR3 length equals 15 residues. From germline, CDR1 is SGHNT and CDR2 YYREEE (reference sequence). The CDR3 nucleotides read TGTGCCAGCAGCCAGACTAGCGGTTCCTACAATGAGCAGTTCTTC. Translating it yields CASSQTSGSYNEQFF.

The gene calls are TRBV27 and TRBJ2-1, with a tentative D call TRBD2 (6 bases). The CDR3 is 14 amino acids. V lost 7 bases and J 0 bases, leaving 10 bases between the germline ends. Germline CDR1 and CDR2: MNHEY and SMNVEV (reference sequence). CDR3 bases: TGTGCCAGCATCCGGGACTTCTCCTACAATGAGCAGTTCTTC. Translated, it gives CASIRDFSYNEQFF.